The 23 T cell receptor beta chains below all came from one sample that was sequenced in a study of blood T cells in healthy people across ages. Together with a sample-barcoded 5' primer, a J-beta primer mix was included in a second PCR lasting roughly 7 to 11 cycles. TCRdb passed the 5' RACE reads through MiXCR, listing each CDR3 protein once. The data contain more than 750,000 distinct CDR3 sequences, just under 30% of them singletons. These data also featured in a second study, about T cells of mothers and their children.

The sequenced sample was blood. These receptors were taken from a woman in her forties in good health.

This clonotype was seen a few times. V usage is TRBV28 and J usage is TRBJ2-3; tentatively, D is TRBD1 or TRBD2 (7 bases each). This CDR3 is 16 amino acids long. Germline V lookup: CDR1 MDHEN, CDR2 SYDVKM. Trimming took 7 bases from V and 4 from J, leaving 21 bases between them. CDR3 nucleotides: TGTGCCAGCATCCAGGGGGAGGGGAAGAGGGCAGATACGCAGTATTTT. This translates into CASIQGEGKRADTQYF.

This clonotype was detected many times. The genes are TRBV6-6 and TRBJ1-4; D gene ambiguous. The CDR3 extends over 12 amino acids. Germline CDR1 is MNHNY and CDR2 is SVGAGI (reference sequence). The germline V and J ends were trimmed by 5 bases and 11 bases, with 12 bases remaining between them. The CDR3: CASSQDLGKLFF. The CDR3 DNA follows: TGTGCCAGCAGTCAAGACTTGGGGAAACTGTTTTTT.

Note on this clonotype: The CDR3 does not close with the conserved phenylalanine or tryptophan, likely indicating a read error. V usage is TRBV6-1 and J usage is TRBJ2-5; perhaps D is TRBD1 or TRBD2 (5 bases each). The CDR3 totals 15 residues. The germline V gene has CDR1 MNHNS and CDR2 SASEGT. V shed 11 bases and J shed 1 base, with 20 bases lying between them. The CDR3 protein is CAVRQPGRLQETQYV. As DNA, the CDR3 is TGTGCCGTACGACAACCGGGACGCCTCCAAGAGACCCAGTACGTC.

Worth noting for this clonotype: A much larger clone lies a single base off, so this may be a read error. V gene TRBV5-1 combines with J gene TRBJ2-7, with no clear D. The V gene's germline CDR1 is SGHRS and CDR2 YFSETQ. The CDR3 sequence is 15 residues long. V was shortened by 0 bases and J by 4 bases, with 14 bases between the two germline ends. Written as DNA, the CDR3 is TGCGCCAGCAGCTTGGCTCCAGGTAGGGAATACGAGCAGTACTTC. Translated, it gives CASSLAPGREYEQYF.

The CDR3 coding sequence is TGTGCCAGCAGCGTAGGTCCGTTAAGCTCCTACGAGCAGTACTTC. It codes for CASSVGPLSSYEQYF. This sequence joins TRBV7-2 and TRBJ2-7; no reliable D call. This CDR3 comprises 15 residues. Trimming removed 5 bases at V and 0 bases at J, with 14 bases between. Germline CDR1 reads SGHTA; CDR2 reads FQGNSA.

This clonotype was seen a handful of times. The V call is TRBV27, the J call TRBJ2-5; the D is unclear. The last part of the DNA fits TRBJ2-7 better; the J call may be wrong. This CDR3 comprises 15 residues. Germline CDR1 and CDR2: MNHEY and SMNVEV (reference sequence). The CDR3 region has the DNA TGTGCCAGCAGTTTTGCCAGGCTAGTCTCCTACGAGCAGTACTTC. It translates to CASSFARLVSYEQYF.

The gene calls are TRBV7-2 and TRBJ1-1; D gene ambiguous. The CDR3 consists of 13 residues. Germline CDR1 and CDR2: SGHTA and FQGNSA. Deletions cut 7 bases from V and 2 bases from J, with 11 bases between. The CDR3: CASNRGFNTEAFF. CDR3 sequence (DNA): TGTGCCAGCAATCGAGGGTTTAACACTGAAGCTTTCTTT.

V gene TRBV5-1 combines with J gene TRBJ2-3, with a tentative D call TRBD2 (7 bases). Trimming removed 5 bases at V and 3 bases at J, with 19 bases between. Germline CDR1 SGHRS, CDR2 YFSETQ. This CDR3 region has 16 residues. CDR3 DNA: TGCGCCAGCAGTTCCGACAACGGGGGGCCAACAGATACGCAGTATTTT. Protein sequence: CASSSDNGGPTDTQYF. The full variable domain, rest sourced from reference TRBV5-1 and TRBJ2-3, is KAGVTQTPRYLIKTRGQQVTLSCSPISGHRSVSWYQQTPGQGLQFLFEYFSETQRNKGNFPGRFSGRQFSNSRSEMNVSTLELGDSALYLCASSSDNGGPTDTQYFGPGTRLTVL.

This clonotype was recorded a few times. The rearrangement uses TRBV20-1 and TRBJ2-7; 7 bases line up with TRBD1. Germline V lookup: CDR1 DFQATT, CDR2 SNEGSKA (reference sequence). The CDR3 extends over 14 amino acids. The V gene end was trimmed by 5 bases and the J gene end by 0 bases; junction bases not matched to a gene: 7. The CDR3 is CSAEGRTGSYEQYF. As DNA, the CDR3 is TGCAGTGCTGAGGGCCGGACAGGCTCCTACGAGCAGTACTTC.

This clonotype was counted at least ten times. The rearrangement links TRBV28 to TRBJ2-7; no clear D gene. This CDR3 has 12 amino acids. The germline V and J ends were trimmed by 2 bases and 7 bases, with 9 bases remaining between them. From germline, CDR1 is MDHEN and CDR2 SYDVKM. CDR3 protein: CASSLGPGEQYF. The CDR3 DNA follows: TGTGCCAGCAGTTTAGGGCCAGGAGAGCAGTACTTC.

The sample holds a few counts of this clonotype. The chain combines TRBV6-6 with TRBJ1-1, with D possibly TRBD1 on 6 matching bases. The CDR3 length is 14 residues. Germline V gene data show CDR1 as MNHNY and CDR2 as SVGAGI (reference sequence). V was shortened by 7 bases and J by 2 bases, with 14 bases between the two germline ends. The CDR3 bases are TGTGCCAGCACCGGAAGACAGGCTAACACTGAAGCTTTCTTT. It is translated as CASTGRQANTEAFF.

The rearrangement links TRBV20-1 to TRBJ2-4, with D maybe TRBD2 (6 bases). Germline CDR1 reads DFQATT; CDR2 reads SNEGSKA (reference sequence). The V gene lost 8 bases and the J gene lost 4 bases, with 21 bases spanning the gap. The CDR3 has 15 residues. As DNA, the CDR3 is TGCAGTTTCGGGGGACGGGTGGCGGAAAAAAACATTCAGTACTTC. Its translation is CSFGGRVAEKNIQYF.

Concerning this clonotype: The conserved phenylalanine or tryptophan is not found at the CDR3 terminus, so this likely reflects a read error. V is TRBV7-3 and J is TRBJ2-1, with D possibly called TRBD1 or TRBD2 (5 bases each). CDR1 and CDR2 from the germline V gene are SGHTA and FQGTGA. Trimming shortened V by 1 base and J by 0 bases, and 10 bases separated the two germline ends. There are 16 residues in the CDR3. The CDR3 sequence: CASSLIKGTSYNEQFV. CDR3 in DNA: TGTGCCAGCAGCTTAATCAAGGGGACCTCCTACAATGAGCAGTTCGTC.

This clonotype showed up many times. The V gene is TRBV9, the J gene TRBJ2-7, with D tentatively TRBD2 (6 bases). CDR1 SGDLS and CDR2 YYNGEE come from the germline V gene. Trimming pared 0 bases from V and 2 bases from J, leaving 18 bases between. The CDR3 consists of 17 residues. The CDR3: CASSVDELGLITYEQYF. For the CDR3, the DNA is TGTGCCAGCAGCGTAGACGAATTGGGACTGATAACCTACGAGCAGTACTTC.

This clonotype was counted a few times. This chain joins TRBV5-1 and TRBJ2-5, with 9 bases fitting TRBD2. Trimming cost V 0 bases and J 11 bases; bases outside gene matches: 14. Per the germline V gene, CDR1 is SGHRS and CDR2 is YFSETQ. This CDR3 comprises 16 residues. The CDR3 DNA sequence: TGCGCCAGCAGCTTGGTTCTGGCGGGGGGGACCAATGAGCAGTACTTC. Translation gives CASSLVLAGGTNEQYF.

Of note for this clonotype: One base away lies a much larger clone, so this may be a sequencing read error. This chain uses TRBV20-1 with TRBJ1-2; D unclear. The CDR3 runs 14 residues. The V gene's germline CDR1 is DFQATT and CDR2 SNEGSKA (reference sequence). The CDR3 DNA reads TGCAGTGTTAGAGGGAGGCAAGCTAACTATGGCTACACCTTC. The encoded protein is CSVRGRQANYGYTF.

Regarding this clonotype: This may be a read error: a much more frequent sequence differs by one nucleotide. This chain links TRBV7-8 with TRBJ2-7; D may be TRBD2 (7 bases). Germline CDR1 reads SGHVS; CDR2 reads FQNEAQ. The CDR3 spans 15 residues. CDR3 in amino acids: CACSLEGGSSYEQYF. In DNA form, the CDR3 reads TGTGCCTGCAGCTTAGAGGGGGGGTCCTCCTACGAGCAGTACTTC.

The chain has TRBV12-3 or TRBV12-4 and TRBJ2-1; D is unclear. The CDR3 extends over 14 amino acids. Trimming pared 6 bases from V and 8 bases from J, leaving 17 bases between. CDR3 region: CASRSLGSKDEQFF. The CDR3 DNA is TGTGCCAGCAGGTCACTGGGATCTAAGGATGAGCAGTTCTTC.

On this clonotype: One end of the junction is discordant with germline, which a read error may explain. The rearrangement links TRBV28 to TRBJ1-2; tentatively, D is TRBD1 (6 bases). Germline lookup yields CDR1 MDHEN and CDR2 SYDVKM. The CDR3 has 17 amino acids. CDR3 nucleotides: TGTGCCGGCAGCCTACCCCGGGCGACAGGCTCTAACTATGGCTACACCTTC. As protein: CAGSLPRATGSNYGYTF.

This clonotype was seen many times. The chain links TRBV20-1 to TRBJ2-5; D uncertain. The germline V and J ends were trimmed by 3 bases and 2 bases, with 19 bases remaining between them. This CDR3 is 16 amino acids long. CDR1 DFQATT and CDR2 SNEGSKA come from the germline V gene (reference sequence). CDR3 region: CSARPPARITQETQYF. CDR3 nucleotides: TGCAGTGCTAGGCCGCCGGCCCGAATTACTCAAGAGACCCAGTACTTC.

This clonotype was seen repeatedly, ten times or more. The CDR3 loop reads CASSLAGGSAGLFF. The CDR3 bases are TGTGCCAGCAGCTTAGCCGGGGGCAGCGCGGGGCTGTTTTTT. The chain has TRBV7-2 and TRBJ2-2, with D perhaps matching TRBD1 or TRBD2 (6 bases each). Trimming took 0 bases from V and 13 from J, leaving 15 bases between them. The CDR3 runs 14 residues. Per germline, CDR1 SGHTA and CDR2 FQGNSA.

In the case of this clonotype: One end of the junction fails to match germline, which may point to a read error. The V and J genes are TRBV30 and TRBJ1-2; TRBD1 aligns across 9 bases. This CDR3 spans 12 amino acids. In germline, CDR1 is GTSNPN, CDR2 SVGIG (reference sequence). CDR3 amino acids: CAWTDRGYGHTF. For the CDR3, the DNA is TGTGCCTGGACGGACAGGGGCTATGGCCACACCTTC.

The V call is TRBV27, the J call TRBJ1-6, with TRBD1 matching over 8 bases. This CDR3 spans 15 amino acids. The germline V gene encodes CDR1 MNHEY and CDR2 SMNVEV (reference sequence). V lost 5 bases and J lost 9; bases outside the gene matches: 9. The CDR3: CASSLAGGYGSPLHF. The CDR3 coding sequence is TGTGCCAGCAGTCTCGCAGGGGGCTACGGTTCACCCCTCCACTTT.